The 15 T cell receptor beta chains below come from one sample, sequenced in a study of cytomegalovirus exposure and HLA in healthy donors. Primers: 60 Vbeta forward and 13 Jbeta reverse. The assay was immunoSEQ multiplex PCR, and TCRdb's table has in-frame clones only and misses some. The sample lists 150,000 to 200,000 clones, around 76% occurring once. The sequencing sample was made of PBMCs. These receptors originate from a girl aged 10 to 17 in good health and CMV-seropositive.

The CDR3 DNA reads TGTGCCAGCAGCACGGGACAGGGGGAGGGGCTCTTTGGCTACACCTTC. Amino acid sequence: CASSTGQGEGLFGYTF. The chain combines TRBV21-1 with TRBJ1-2; the table calls TRBD1, which could not be checked here. TRBV21-1 is a pseudogene segment. The CDR3 covers 16 residues.

The genes are TRBV28 and TRBJ1-5; 8 bases align to TRBD1. Germline CDR1 MDHEN, CDR2 SYDVKM. This CDR3 has 21 amino acids. J was trimmed by 5 bases and V by 0 bases; bases with no gene match: 21. CDR3 sequence: CASSLWSPTGAEGGGYQPQHF. The CDR3 coding sequence is TGTGCCAGCAGTTTATGGTCCCCGACAGGGGCCGAAGGTGGGGGATATCAGCCCCAGCATTTT.

The chain has TRBV7-2 and TRBJ1-5; 10 bases are a match to TRBD1. This CDR3 contains 17 residues. The germline V gene has CDR1 SGHTA and CDR2 FQGNSA. The trim removed 2 bases at V and 6 bases at J, leaving 10 bases unmatched. The CDR3 coding sequence is TGTGCCAGCAGCTTAAGGGCCGGGACAGGGGCCGTTCAGCCCCAGCATTTT. It encodes CASSLRAGTGAVQPQHF.

The chain links TRBV6-6 to TRBJ2-5; no firm D call. V gave up 6 bases and J gave up 2 bases, with 4 bases separating them. Germline assignment: CDR1 MNHNY and CDR2 SVGAGI (reference sequence). CDR3 size: 11 residues. For the CDR3, the DNA is TGTGCCAGCAGCCCGCAAGAGACCCAGTACTTC. It encodes CASSPQETQYF.

CDR3 residues: CASSVGVNQPQHF. The CDR3 coding sequence is TGTGCCAGCAGTGTAGGGGTAAATCAGCCCCAGCATTTT. The chain employs TRBV2 and TRBJ1-5; D perhaps matches TRBD1 (5 bases). V lost 4 bases to trimming and J lost 4 bases, with 8 bases between them. Germline values: CDR1 SNHLY, CDR2 FYNNEI. The CDR3 consists of 13 residues.

The chain combines TRBV5-4 with TRBJ1-1; 10 positions agree with TRBD1. J was trimmed by 4 bases and V by 7 bases; bases with no gene match: 4. Per germline, CDR1 SGHNT and CDR2 YYREEE (reference sequence). The CDR3 runs 13 residues. In nucleotides, the CDR3 is TGTGCCAGCTTGGACAGGGGGAGCACTGAAGCTTTCTTT. Translated, it gives CASLDRGSTEAFF. Full variable domain (remainder filled in from reference TRBV5-4 and TRBJ1-1): ETGVTQSPTHLIKTRGQQVTLRCSSQSGHNTVSWYQQALGQGPQFIFQYYREEENGRGNFPPRFSGLQFPNYSSELNVNALELDDSALYLCASLDRGSTEAFFGQGTRLTVV.

The CDR3 loop reads CASSLEGTADSSLNTEAFF. The CDR3 DNA is TGTGCCAGCAGCTTAGAGGGGACAGCAGATTCAAGTTTGAACACTGAAGCTTTCTTT. The rearrangement joins TRBV7-6 to TRBJ1-1; TRBD1 matches at 7 bases. The CDR3 has 19 residues. The ends lost 1 base at V and 0 bases at J; junction bases unmatched: 14. Germline loops: CDR1 SGHVS, CDR2 FNYEAQ.

The chain recombines TRBV28 with TRBJ1-1; possible D gene TRBD1, 6 bases. The CDR3 loop spans 16 amino acids. Trimming cost V 6 bases and J 1 base, with 18 bases left between them. CDR1 is MDHEN and CDR2 is SYDVKM in the germline V gene. In DNA, the CDR3 is TGTGCCAGCAGAAACCAGGGGCCCGATTCGAACACTGAAGCTTTCTTT. It encodes CASRNQGPDSNTEAFF.

The CDR3 region has the DNA TGCGCCAGCAGTGGTGGACAGGGGAACACTGAAGCTTTCTTT. This gives the protein CASSGGQGNTEAFF. The chain uses TRBV10-1 and TRBJ1-1; 8 bases are shared with TRBD1. The CDR3 length is 14 residues. The V gene end was trimmed by 4 bases and the J gene end by 1 base; junction bases not matched to a gene: 2. Germline CDR1 WNHNN, CDR2 SYGVQD (reference sequence).

This chain uses TRBV6-6 with TRBJ2-1; the match to TRBD1 covers 11 bases. The CDR3 totals 16 residues. Germline values: CDR1 MNHNY, CDR2 SVGAGI (reference sequence). The trim removed 4 bases at V and 10 bases at J, leaving 12 bases unmatched. CDR3 residues: CASSSGTGGYYVEQFF. The CDR3 DNA reads TGTGCCAGCAGTTCCGGGACAGGGGGTTACTATGTCGAGCAGTTCTTC.

The V gene is TRBV30, the J gene TRBJ1-5; 8 nucleotides align to TRBD1. Per the germline V gene, CDR1 is GTSNPN and CDR2 is SVGIG (reference sequence). J lost 2 bases, V lost 1 base, and 4 bases had no gene match. CDR3 length equals 15 residues. The CDR3 loop is CAWSAAGGGNQPQHF. The CDR3 DNA reads TGTGCCTGGAGTGCCGCAGGGGGCGGCAATCAGCCCCAGCATTTT.

The chain recombines TRBV2 with TRBJ1-1; TRBD1 aligns across 7 bases. Trimming cost V 6 bases and J 4 bases; bases outside gene matches: 8. Germline CDR1 is SNHLY and CDR2 is FYNNEI. The CDR3 length is 14 residues. CDR3 in amino acids: CASRGTDLGTEAFF. CDR3 in DNA: TGTGCCAGCAGGGGGACAGACCTGGGCACTGAAGCTTTCTTT.

J is TRBJ2-7 and V is TRBV7-8; D is unresolved. The CDR3 is 10 amino acids. V lost 10 bases and J 3 bases, leaving 7 bases between the germline ends. The germline V gene encodes CDR1 SGHVS and CDR2 FQNEAQ. This chain's CDR3 is CANGGYEQYF. The CDR3 coding sequence is TGTGCCAACGGCGGCTACGAGCAGTACTTC.

Comments on this clone: Other nucleotide sequences in the sample specify the same CDR3. The rearrangement links TRBV5-4 to TRBJ2-1, with 14 bases that match TRBD2. CDR1 and CDR2 (germline): SGHNT, YYREEE (reference sequence). The CDR3 loop spans 16 amino acids. V trimming: 8 bases; J trimming: 7 bases; junction bases outside the gene matches: 11. The CDR3 sequence: CASSTKTSGRANEQFF. In nucleotides, the CDR3 is TGTGCCAGTAGCACCAAGACTAGCGGGAGGGCTAATGAGCAGTTCTTC.

The chain combines TRBV15 with TRBJ2-7; no clear D. V lost 5 bases and J 5 bases, leaving 19 bases between the germline ends. CDR3 size: 15 residues. From germline, CDR1 is LNHNV and CDR2 YYDKDF (reference sequence). CDR3 region: CATSENPGFRDEQYF. The CDR3 coding sequence is TGTGCCACCAGCGAAAATCCTGGGTTTCGGGACGAGCAGTACTTC. Filled out from reference TRBV15 and TRBJ2-7, the complete variable domain reads DAMVIQNPRYQVTQFGKPVTLSCSQTLNHNVMYWYQQKSSQAPKLLFHYYDKDFNNEADTPDNFQSRRPNTSFCFLDIRSPGLGDTAMYLCATSENPGFRDEQYFGPGTRLTVT.